Following are 8 T cell receptor beta chains from one sample sequenced in a study of blood T cell repertoires in COVID-19. Assay used: immunoSEQ multiplex PCR; TCRdb lists only in-frame clones, some missing. The sample has 68,000 or so clones; around 90% are singletons. Sequencing used peripheral blood. The origin of the receptors is a man aged 40-49 years with COVID-19, enrolled during active disease.

The chain links TRBV6-1 to TRBJ2-7; a weak D match, TRBD2 (6 bases). The CDR3 is made up of 14 amino acids. Trimming left V 3 bases short and J 5 bases short, with 14 bases between. Germline V CDR1 and CDR2: MNHNS, SASEGT. The CDR3 loop reads CASSDRDSFHEQYF. As DNA, the CDR3 is TGTGCCAGCAGTGACAGGGACTCCTTCCACGAGCAGTACTTC.

V and J are TRBV12-3 or TRBV12-4 and TRBJ2-7; the match to TRBD1 covers 7 bases. The V segment lost 6 bases and the J segment 2 bases; nucleotides outside the gene matches: 4. The CDR3 sequence is 13 residues long. CDR3 DNA: TGTGCCAGCAGGTGGGACAGCCCCTACGAGCAGTACTTC. Protein sequence: CASRWDSPYEQYF.

The table lists this clone with a few counts. This sample includes further DNA sequences coding for the same CDR3. The rearrangement links TRBV12-3 or TRBV12-4 to TRBJ1-2; D not certain. CDR3 length equals 12 residues. The V gene lost 6 bases and the J gene lost 3 bases, with 8 bases spanning the gap. The CDR3 nucleotides are TGTGCCAGCAGCTCCGGGGACTATGGCTACACCTTC. This sequence encodes CASSSGDYGYTF.

This chain links TRBV10-3 with TRBJ1-4, with D tentatively TRBD1 (6 bases). CDR3 size: 13 residues. Trimming shortened V by 6 bases and J by 6 bases, and 11 bases separated the two germline ends. Germline-derived CDR1 and CDR2 are ENHRY and SYGVKD. The CDR3 is CAISKGGDEKLFF. The CDR3, as DNA: TGTGCCATCAGCAAGGGGGGGGATGAAAAACTGTTTTTT.

This chain links TRBV19 with TRBJ2-5, with a possible D match to TRBD1 (7 bases). Germline V gene sequence: CDR1 LNHDA, CDR2 SQIVND (reference sequence). This CDR3 has 19 amino acids. Trimming left V 5 bases short and J 5 bases short, with 30 bases between. CDR3 region: CASSAGQTKSSTAWETQYF. CDR3 coding DNA: TGTGCCAGTAGTGCGGGACAGACAAAGAGCAGTACCGCCTGGGAGACCCAGTACTTC.

The chain links TRBV3-1 (or the pseudogene TRBV3-2) to TRBJ2-3; maybe TRBD2 (6 bases). There are 16 residues in the CDR3. Trimming took off 0 bases at V and 4 bases at J, with 14 bases between the two ends. CDR1 LGHDT and CDR2 YNNKEL come from the germline V gene (reference sequence). The DNA for the CDR3 is TGTGCCAGCAGCCAAGATCGGGTGACTAGTGCAGATACGCAGTATTTT. Its protein product is CASSQDRVTSADTQYF.

Here the CDR3 DNA reads TGTGCCAGTAGTTCTTCTTCCCAGGGATGGAGGGAAAGGGCAGCTTTCTTT. Translated, it gives CASSSSSQGWRERAAFF. V usage is TRBV19 and J usage is TRBJ1-1, with a possible D match to TRBD1 (5 bases). This CDR3 contains 17 residues. V lost 5 bases to trimming and J lost 10 bases, with 29 bases between them. Germline V gives CDR1 LNHDA, CDR2 SQIVND (reference sequence).

The chain carries TRBV12-3 or TRBV12-4 and TRBJ1-3; D not certain. The CDR3 contains 10 residues. V was pared by 9 bases and J by 8 bases, with 8 bases between. Here the CDR3 reads CASLVDTIYF. In nucleotides, the CDR3 is TGTGCCAGTCTCGTAGACACCATATATTTT.